This record looks at one T cell receptor (beta chain) sequence and its context. The target antigen is unknown. The PCR ran on 60 Vbeta and 13 Jbeta primers. Generated by immunoSEQ multiplex PCR, the TCRdb table keeps only in-frame clones and is missing some. The sample holds some 170,000 clones; just over 70% are singletons and the top ten take 4% to 5%. These data come from a study of cytomegalovirus exposure and HLA in healthy donors. This CDR3 is 14 amino acids long. The junction had 4 bases not matched to a gene; V was cut back by 5 bases and J by 1 base. Per germline, CDR1 LNHNV and CDR2 YYDKDF (reference sequence). Study-level points and caveats: The study found most TCR sequences rare, yet found some public TCRs in many donors. According to a later analysis, most TCR beta chains associated with CMV appeared HLA-restricted.

This receptor was taken from a man aged 18 to 30 in good health and CMV-seropositive. The sequencing sample was made of PBMCs. The J gene is TRBJ1-1, the V gene TRBV15; 7 nucleotides line up with TRBD1. The CDR3 sequence: CATSARTGNTEAFF. The DNA for the CDR3 is TGTGCCACCAGCGCCCGGACAGGGAACACTGAAGCTTTCTTT.